This T cell receptor (beta chain) comes out of a study of radiotherapy plus CTLA-4 blockade in lung cancer. Study-level findings and limits: Blood TCR clones of tumor origin expanded after radiotherapy plus ipilimumab.

Profiled with immunoSEQ multiplex PCR; TCRdb holds only in-frame clones, not every one. The table has approximately 110,000 clones, roughly 80% seen once. The CDR3 loop spans 17 amino acids. Germline V CDR1 and CDR2: SGHKS, YYEKEE (reference sequence). Between the trimmed V and J ends, which lost 0 bases and 2 bases, there was a span of 15 bases. With regard to this clone: Its antigen remains unknown.

The gene calls are TRBV5-5 and TRBJ2-4; D gene uncertain. The sequences come from peripheral blood, collected from a patient treated with radiotherapy plus ipilimumab. This TCR derives from a human donor with non-small cell lung cancer that progressed on radiotherapy plus ipilimumab. Some clones in this sample may be carry-over from other donors' samples. DNA for the CDR3: TGTGCCAGCAGCTTGGAAGTTATAGTTGGCCCCAAAAACATTCAGTACTTC. It translates to CASSLEVIVGPKNIQYF.